This T cell receptor (beta chain) was sequenced for a study of T-cell reconstitution after alpha-beta-depleted transplantation in children. Study-level findings and limits: T-cell counts and diversity at one year post-transplant came mainly from newly produced T cells. As was reported, about two months after transplant, alpha-beta T cells came from several hundred expanded graft clones. Some patients' high day-60 TCRbeta diversity was traced to surviving recipient T cells and thymic progenitors.

This clonotype was recorded many times. Antigen: not known. The germline gives CDR1 SGHRS, CDR2 YFSETQ. The CDR3 contains 14 residues. With 0 bases removed from V and 6 bases from J, the gap between germline ends came to 12 bases. Unique molecular identifiers were built into the TCRbeta library. TCRdb analysed the PCR reads with MiXCR anew, one entry per CDR3 protein. The profile covers hundreds of thousands of distinct CDR3 sequences, with roughly 14% appearing a single time and about 0.79% taken by the ten largest. The sample consisted of PBMCs, taken before TCRalphabeta/CD19-depleted stem cell transplant. This TCR derives from a girl aged 2 to 9 with congenital amegakaryocytic thrombocytopenia, due to receive a stem cell transplant. This chain joins TRBV5-1 and TRBJ1-1; D ambiguous. The DNA of the CDR3 is TGCGCCAGCAGCTTGGGTCCGGAAGGGCCTGAAGCTTTCTTT. Protein sequence: CASSLGPEGPEAFF.